The rows below give T cell receptor beta chains drawn from one sample of a study of immune evolution from preneoplasia to lung adenocarcinoma. Some clones are missing from TCRdb's copy, which holds only in-frame ones; the method was immunoSEQ multiplex PCR. The sample lists 9,500 to 10,000 clones; around 80% were seen once. Sequenced sample: FFPE minimally invasive lung adenocarcinoma tissue. These receptors originate from a person aged 65 to 85 with lung adenocarcinoma. Some clones in this sample may be carry-over from other donors' samples. The CDR3 runs from the conserved cysteine through the conserved F or W. Fields, in order: J gene, V gene, D gene, clone size, CDR3 protein, CDR3 DNA. D genes are given only for firm matches. Size values are once, few and many counts, or a class for expanded clones, and some rows have none.

>TRBJ2-3|TRBV11-3|NA|NA
CASSLGRDSTQYF
TGTGCCAGCAGCTTGGGTAGGGACTCCACGCAGTATTTT
>TRBJ2-7|TRBV28|TRBD1|NA
CANSPPGTDDEQYF
TGTGCCAACAGTCCCCCCGGGACAGACGACGAGCAGTACTTC
>TRBJ1-5|TRBV15|NA|NA
CATSSKYSNQPQHF
TGTGCCACCAGCAGTAAATATAGCAATCAGCCCCAGCATTTT
>TRBJ2-1|TRBV19|NA|NA
CASNGEIEQFF
TGTGCCAGTAATGGGGAGATTGAGCAGTTCTTC
>TRBJ1-4|TRBV30|NA|NA
CAWSSGYEEKLFF
TGTGCCTGGAGTTCGGGCTATGAGGAAAAACTGTTTTTT
>TRBJ1-1|TRBV28|NA|once
CASSETGLDAFF
TGTGCCAGCAGTGAAACAGGATTGGATGCTTTCTTT
>TRBJ2-2|TRBV7-8|TRBD1|NA
CASSLAPTGDSTGELFF
TGTGCCAGCAGCTTAGCCCCGACAGGGGATTCCACCGGGGAGCTGTTTTTT
>TRBJ2-2|TRBV7-9|NA|NA
CASSRAGTANTGELFF
TGTGCCAGCAGCCGAGCCGGGACCGCAAACACCGGGGAGCTGTTTTTT
>TRBJ1-1|TRBV6-5|NA|NA
CASSYSRLFDEAFF
TGTGCCAGCAGTTACTCCCGACTCTTTGATGAAGCTTTCTTT
>TRBJ1-3|TRBV14|NA|NA
CASSLLAGNTIYF
TGTGCCAGCAGCCTACTAGCTGGAAACACCATATATTTT
>TRBJ2-7|TRBV6-1|TRBD1|NA
CASGQGGSYEQYF
TGTGCCAGTGGACAGGGGGGTTCCTACGAGCAGTACTTC
>TRBJ1-2|TRBV19|TRBD1|NA
CASSMQSGTGGIYGYTF
TGTGCCAGTAGTATGCAATCCGGGACAGGGGGCATCTATGGCTACACCTTC
>TRBJ2-2|TRBV9|TRBD2|NA
CASSPGTSGGEEELFF
TGTGCCAGCAGCCCCGGGACTAGCGGGGGGGAGGAGGAGCTGTTTTTT
>TRBJ2-1|TRBV6-1|TRBD1|NA
CASSLDRAVGEQFF
TGTGCCAGCAGTCTGGACAGGGCCGTCGGTGAGCAGTTCTTC
>TRBJ2-5|TRBV1|NA|few
CTSSPLQETQYF
TGCACCAGCAGCCCACTGCAAGAGACCCAGTACTTC
>TRBJ1-1|TRBV18|NA|NA
CASSLGRDTEAFF
TGTGCCAGCTCACTAGGTAGGGACACTGAAGCTTTCTTT
>TRBJ1-5|TRBV27|NA|NA
CASSLSPQKGGRNQPQHF
TGTGCCAGCAGTTTATCGCCGCAGAAGGGAGGGAGAAATCAGCCCCAGCATTTT
>TRBJ1-2|TRBV5-5|TRBD1|NA
CASGQDLFYGYTF
TGTGCCAGCGGACAGGACCTATTCTATGGCTACACCTTC
>TRBJ2-5|TRBV29-1|NA|NA
CSVEGQETQYF
TGCAGCGTTGAAGGGCAGGAGACCCAGTACTTC
>TRBJ2-1|TRBV2|NA|once
CASIRLGSLNEQFF
TGTGCCAGCATTCGATTAGGGTCTCTCAATGAGCAGTTCTTC
>TRBJ1-5|TRBV19|NA|NA
CASSIVRYSNQPQHF
TGTGCCAGTAGTATAGTCAGATATAGCAATCAGCCCCAGCATTTT
>TRBJ2-5|TRBV19|TRBD1|NA
CASSTIGQGETQYF
TGTGCCAGTAGTACGATCGGACAGGGGGAGACCCAGTACTTC
>TRBJ2-7|TRBV5-6|TRBD1|once
CASSLFAGGSYEQYF
TGTGCCAGCAGCTTGTTCGCAGGGGGTTCCTACGAGCAGTACTTC
>TRBJ2-1|TRBV5-1|NA|NA
CASSLVSGAGEQFF
TGCGCCAGCAGCTTGGTATCCGGGGCCGGTGAGCAGTTCTTC
>TRBJ2-1|TRBV2|TRBD2|NA
CASSDSVGGHSEQFF
TGTGCCAGCAGTGACTCGGTGGGAGGGCATAGTGAGCAGTTCTTC
>TRBJ1-4|TRBV25-1|NA|NA
CASSEEWELFF
TGTGCCAGCAGTGAGGAGTGGGAACTGTTTTTT
>TRBJ2-5|TRBV28|NA|NA
CASSPPQETQYF
TGTGCCAGCAGCCCCCCCCAAGAGACCCAGTACTTC
>TRBJ1-4|TRBV7-2|NA|NA
CASSLLNNEKLFF
TGTGCCAGCAGCCTCTTAAACAATGAAAAACTGTTTTTT
>TRBJ1-5|TRBV15|NA|NA
CATSSGLGGRLNQPQHF
TGTGCCACCAGCAGCGGATTGGGAGGACGACTCAATCAGCCCCAGCATTTT
>TRBJ2-3|TRBV5-4|NA|NA
CASSSTDTQYF
TGTGCCAGCAGCTCTACAGATACGCAGTATTTT
>TRBJ2-1|TRBV7-9|TRBD2|once
CASSKSGGVRNEQFF
TGTGCCAGCAGCAAATCCGGGGGGGTGCGCAATGAGCAGTTCTTC
>TRBJ1-5|TRBV6-1|NA|NA
CASSEGGEVGSQHF
TGTGCCAGCAGTGAAGGGGGAGAGGTAGGGTCCCAGCATTTT
>TRBJ1-4|TRBV28|TRBD1|NA
CASSPTGSTNEKLFF
TGTGCCAGCAGTCCGACAGGGTCAACTAATGAAAAACTGTTTTTT
>TRBJ1-2|TRBV30|NA|NA
CAWRTLPGHLNYGYTF
TGTGCCTGGAGGACCCTCCCAGGACATCTTAACTATGGCTACACCTTC
>TRBJ2-7|TRBV28|NA|NA
CASRPQGGAYTQQYF
TGTGCCAGCAGACCTCAGGGGGGAGCGTATACTCAGCAGTACTTC
>TRBJ2-2|TRBV15|NA|NA
CATSRDYLTGELFF
TGTGCCACCAGCAGAGATTACCTCACCGGGGAGCTGTTTTTT
>TRBJ1-3|TRBV28|TRBD1|NA
CASTSGTGVGNTIYF
TGTGCCAGCACTTCCGGGACAGGGGTCGGAAACACCATATATTTT
>TRBJ2-3|TRBV29-1|NA|few
CSVAGLEGDLTDTQYF
TGCAGCGTTGCCGGGTTGGAGGGCGATCTTACAGATACGCAGTATTTT
>TRBJ2-3|TRBV7-9|TRBD2|few
CASSARTSGSTDTQYF
TGTGCCAGCAGCGCTAGGACTAGCGGAAGCACAGATACGCAGTATTTT
>TRBJ1-1|TRBV6-5|TRBD1|once
CASSYTTGEDTEAFF
TGTGCCAGCAGTTACACAACAGGGGAGGACACTGAAGCTTTCTTT
>TRBJ1-2|TRBV5-1|NA|once
CASSLEGKGNYGYTF
TGCGCCAGCAGCTTGGAAGGGAAGGGGAACTATGGCTACACCTTC
>TRBJ2-1|TRBV7-6|TRBD2|NA
CASSRTSGGTYNEQFF
TGTGCCAGCAGCAGGACTAGCGGGGGCACCTACAATGAGCAGTTCTTC
>TRBJ1-1|TRBV2|NA|NA
CASMRRSGDSSNTEAFF
TGTGCCAGCATGAGACGGTCCGGCGACAGTTCGAACACTGAAGCTTTCTTT
>TRBJ2-7|TRBV7-2|NA|NA
CASSFAPQGYEQYF
TGTGCCAGCAGCTTTGCACCCCAGGGTTACGAGCAGTACTTC
>TRBJ1-2|TRBV28|NA|once
CASSSSSRVRYGYTF
TGTGCCAGCAGTTCCAGTTCACGAGTACGGTATGGCTACACCTTC
>TRBJ2-1|TRBV29-1|TRBD1|NA
CSVDGGTGGNEQFF
TGCAGCGTTGATGGAGGGACAGGGGGCAATGAGCAGTTCTTC
>TRBJ1-1|TRBV5-1|NA|NA
CASSLDPAGYTEAFF
TGCGCCAGCAGCTTGGATCCGGCTGGGTACACTGAAGCTTTCTTT